The 29 T cell receptor beta chains below come from one sample, sequenced in a study of a mutant IDH1 vaccine in newly diagnosed glioma. TCRdb's table, derived via immunoSEQ multiplex PCR, lists solely in-frame clones and lacks some. The table includes some 70,000 clones, nearly 85% detected once. The time point here: week 23, last vaccination. Doses comprised 300 ug of mutant IDH1 20-mer peptide each, plus topical imiquimod. Antigen specificity for these receptors is unknown. Specimen: PBMCs, collected from a glioma patient whose treatment included an IDH1 peptide vaccine. Every receptor here comes from a man between 18 and 35 years old with glioma.

The chain employs TRBV14 and TRBJ1-2; D not certain. This CDR3 is 17 amino acids long. Trimming removed 0 bases at V and 5 bases at J, with 19 bases between. The germline V gene has CDR1 SGHDN and CDR2 FVKESK. The CDR3 reads CASSQEGRDQRRYGYTF. The CDR3 bases are TGTGCCAGCAGCCAAGAAGGCCGTGACCAGAGAAGGTATGGCTACACCTTC.

The V and J genes are TRBV19 and TRBJ1-5, with TRBD1 identical over 7 bases. The trim removed 1 base at V and 7 bases at J, leaving 7 bases unmatched. In germline, CDR1 is LNHDA, CDR2 SQIVND (reference sequence). This CDR3 contains 15 residues. The CDR3 nucleotides are TGTGCCAGTAGTATAGCGAGCAGGGGGTTCCAGCCCCAGCATTTT. This sequence encodes CASSIASRGFQPQHF.

J is TRBJ2-2 and V is TRBV5-1; D might be TRBD2 (5 bases). Trimming cost V 1 base and J 5 bases, with 12 bases left between them. This CDR3 contains 15 residues. Germline values: CDR1 SGHRS, CDR2 YFSETQ. The CDR3 DNA sequence: TGCGCCAGCAGCTTGCGAGGGATGGGGACCGGGGAGCTGTTTTTT. Translation gives CASSLRGMGTGELFF.

The rearrangement links TRBV30 to TRBJ1-3; D is perhaps TRBD1 (6 bases). V was trimmed by 2 bases and J by 3 bases, leaving 17 bases between them. CDR3 length equals 16 residues. Germline CDR1 and CDR2: GTSNPN and SVGIG (reference sequence). The CDR3 loop reads CAWSRTLGAHGNTIYF. The CDR3 nucleotides are TGTGCCTGGAGTCGTACCTTGGGGGCGCATGGAAACACCATATATTTT.

The chain couples TRBV5-4 to TRBJ2-5, with D possibly being TRBD1 (6 bases). The CDR3 loop spans 13 amino acids. Germline V gene sequence: CDR1 SGHNT, CDR2 YYREEE (reference sequence). Trimming shortened V by 0 bases and J by 4 bases, and 7 bases separated the two germline ends. CDR3 amino acids: CASSLAGVETQYF. In nucleotides, the CDR3 is TGTGCCAGCAGCTTGGCAGGGGTAGAGACCCAGTACTTC.

J is TRBJ2-1 and V is TRBV5-4; D ambiguous. Germline V gives CDR1 SGHNT, CDR2 YYREEE (reference sequence). CDR3 size: 15 residues. Trimming took off 7 bases at V and 3 bases at J, with 17 bases between the two ends. The CDR3 region has the DNA TGTGCCAGCGGCCAAAAGAAGTTGGGCTACAATGAGCAGTTCTTC. It codes for CASGQKKLGYNEQFF.

This clone turned up a few times. V is TRBV4-1 and J is TRBJ1-5; 7 bases fit TRBD1. Germline values: CDR1 MGHRA, CDR2 YSYEKL. V trimming: 3 bases; J trimming: 1 base; junction bases outside the gene matches: 3. This CDR3 region has 15 residues. CDR3 protein: CASSHGGGSNQPQHF. The CDR3 bases are TGCGCCAGCAGCCATGGAGGGGGCAGCAATCAGCCCCAGCATTTT.

This clone is judged medium-sized (0.01 to 0.1%). Written as DNA, the CDR3 is TGCACTATCAGGGGCCCAGTGGACTATGGCTACACCTTC. Its protein product is CTIRGPVDYGYTF. The chain carries TRBV1 and TRBJ1-2; TRBD1, the table's D call, was not compared with the DNA. TRBV1 represents a pseudogene. The CDR3 spans 13 residues.

The chain carries TRBV5-6 and TRBJ2-7; possible D gene TRBD2, 5 bases. This CDR3 contains 13 residues. Germline lookup yields CDR1 SGHDT and CDR2 YYEEEE. Trimming left V 6 bases short and J 6 bases short, with 16 bases between. CDR3 in DNA: TGTGCCAGCACCGTCATAGGGAGTGGCGAGCAGTACTTC. This gives the protein CASTVIGSGEQYF.

This clone was seen repeatedly, ten times or more. For the CDR3, the DNA is TGTGCCAGCTCACCATTTGGGACAGCAGACAATCAGCCCCAGCATTTT. Encoded protein: CASSPFGTADNQPQHF. The chain links TRBV18 to TRBJ1-5; 7 bases map to TRBD1. CDR1 is KGHSH and CDR2 is LQKENI in the germline V gene. The V and J ends lost 2 bases and 3 bases, in that order; junction bases with no gene match: 7. There are 16 residues in the CDR3.

As DNA, the CDR3 is TGCAGCGGACGAATCGGTAACTCTGGAAACACCATATATTTT. Encoded protein: CSGRIGNSGNTIYF. The rearrangement links TRBV29-1 to TRBJ1-3; D not resolved. V lost 7 bases, J lost 0 bases, and 13 bases lay in between. Germline CDR1 SQVTM, CDR2 ANQGSEA. The CDR3 is 14 amino acids.

This rearrangement joins TRBV28 to TRBJ2-7; possibly TRBD2 for D (6 bases). The CDR3 loop spans 15 amino acids. The V and J ends lost 8 bases and 0 bases respectively, with 17 bases between them. Germline assignment: CDR1 MDHEN and CDR2 SYDVKM. DNA of the CDR3: TGTGCCAGCCGTGTCGGGGGAATTGACTCCTACGAGCAGTACTTC. It is translated as CASRVGGIDSYEQYF.

CDR3 nucleotide sequence: TGTGCCAGCAGTTACGTTGGGACAGGGCTCGAAAAACTGTTTTTT. Protein product: CASSYVGTGLEKLFF. The rearrangement links TRBV6-6 to TRBJ1-4, with 9 positions matching TRBD1. This CDR3 has 15 residues. V was clipped by 2 bases and J by 8 bases; unmatched bases: 6. The germline V gene has CDR1 MNHNY and CDR2 SVGAGI (reference sequence).

The chain has TRBV7-2 and TRBJ1-5; TRBD1 matches at 8 bases. The CDR3 sequence is 16 residues long. Germline V CDR1 and CDR2: SGHTA, FQGNSA. V shed 5 bases and J 5 bases; nucleotides not matched to a gene: 11. CDR3 residues: CASSEGVDRGHQPQHF. The CDR3 region has the DNA TGTGCCAGCAGCGAAGGGGTTGACAGGGGACATCAGCCCCAGCATTTT.

This clone has a handful of counts. This chain uses TRBV25-1 with TRBJ1-1; maybe TRBD1 (5 bases). V gave up 5 bases and J gave up 4 bases, with 14 bases separating them. Germline V CDR1 and CDR2: MGHDK, SYGVNS. This CDR3 has 14 residues. CDR3 bases: TGTGCCAGCAGTACGGGGGGTTTTACCACTGAAGCTTTCTTT. The encoded protein is CASSTGGFTTEAFF.

The chain links TRBV4-3 to TRBJ2-7; 7 bases line up with TRBD2. Germline V gene lookup returns CDR1 LGHNA and CDR2 YSLEER. There are 18 residues in the CDR3. Trimming cost V 3 bases and J 2 bases; bases outside gene matches: 16. The CDR3 here is CASSHSYTSVNSPYEQYF. CDR3 DNA sequence: TGCGCCAGCAGCCACTCTTATACTAGCGTGAACTCCCCCTACGAGCAGTACTTC.

V and J are TRBV7-9 and TRBJ1-3, with TRBD1 as a possible D gene (5 bases). Germline V gene data show CDR1 as SEHNR and CDR2 as FQNEAQ (reference sequence). Trimming shortened V by 2 bases and J by 0 bases, and 5 bases separated the two germline ends. The CDR3 loop spans 14 amino acids. The CDR3 sequence is CASSLRGSGNTIYF. CDR3 DNA: TGTGCCAGCAGCTTAAGGGGCTCTGGAAACACCATATATTTT.

The chain links TRBV2 to TRBJ2-5; D is undetermined. This CDR3 comprises 11 residues. Germline lookup yields CDR1 SNHLY and CDR2 FYNNEI. V was pared by 4 bases and J by 5 bases, with 5 bases between. CDR3 nucleotides: TGTGCCAGCAGTGTAGGGGAGACCCAGTACTTC. Translation: CASSVGETQYF.

The chain has TRBV7-3 and TRBJ2-3; D remains ambiguous. This CDR3 spans 14 amino acids. V was shortened by 2 bases and J by 3 bases, with 9 bases between the two germline ends. The germline V gene encodes CDR1 SGHTA and CDR2 FQGTGA. CDR3 loop: CASSLGSSTDTQYF. The CDR3 nucleotides read TGTGCCAGCAGCTTAGGTTCGAGTACAGATACGCAGTATTTT.

This clone was seen a few times. V and J are TRBV29-1 and TRBJ1-2; 9 bases map to TRBD1. V was clipped by 4 bases and J by 7 bases; unmatched bases: 4. In germline, CDR1 is SQVTM, CDR2 ANQGSEA. The CDR3 has 12 amino acids. In DNA, the CDR3 is TGCAGCGTTGGGGACAGGGATCGTGGCTACACCTTC. Amino acid sequence: CSVGDRDRGYTF.

V is TRBV27 and J is TRBJ2-1; the match to TRBD1 covers 9 bases. Germline loops: CDR1 MNHEY, CDR2 SMNVEV (reference sequence). V was pared by 8 bases and J by 1 base, with 3 bases of the junction left unmatched. The CDR3 extends over 14 amino acids. Here the CDR3 reads CASRDRVSYNEQFF. For the CDR3, the DNA is TGTGCCAGCCGGGACAGGGTGTCCTACAATGAGCAGTTCTTC.

This clone was seen a single time. CDR3 DNA: TGTGCCAGCGCGGGACAGGGAAGCACAGATACGCAGTATTTT. Its translation: CASAGQGSTDTQYF. V gene TRBV18 combines with J gene TRBJ2-3; 9 nucleotides match TRBD1. Germline V gene lookup returns CDR1 KGHSH and CDR2 LQKENI. J lost 0 bases, V lost 8 bases, and 3 bases had no gene match. The CDR3 has 14 residues.

The rearrangement joins TRBV11-1 to TRBJ2-1; perhaps TRBD2 as D (5 bases). This CDR3 contains 15 residues. CDR1 and CDR2 (germline): SGHAT, FQDESV (reference sequence). V lost 0 bases, J lost 1 base, and 7 bases lay in between. The CDR3 DNA reads as TGTGCCAGCAGCTTAGCGGGAGCGTCCTACAATGAGCAGTTCTTC. It translates to CASSLAGASYNEQFF.

The rearrangement uses TRBV19 and TRBJ1-1; D is perhaps TRBD1 (6 bases). CDR3 length: 15 residues. CDR1 is LNHDA and CDR2 is SQIVND in the germline V gene (reference sequence). V dropped 4 bases and J dropped 0 bases, with 12 bases sitting between them. DNA of the CDR3: TGTGCCAGTAGTACTTCCGGGACACTGAACACTGAAGCTTTCTTT. Protein: CASSTSGTLNTEAFF.

This clone was observed a handful of times. The gene calls are TRBV11-3 and TRBJ2-2; the D is unclear. V lost 6 bases, J lost 5 bases, and 10 bases lay in between. Germline V CDR1 and CDR2: SGHNT, YENEEA. The CDR3 sequence is 13 residues long. The CDR3 coding sequence is TGTGCCAGCAGTTCCGCCGCAACCGGGGAGCTGTTTTTT. Protein product: CASSSAATGELFF. The entire variable domain, with the rest obtained from reference TRBV11-3 and TRBJ2-2, is as follows: EAGVVQSPRYKIIEKKQPVAFWCNPISGHNTLYWYLQNLGQGPELLIRYENEEAVDDSQLPKDRFSAERLKGVDSTLKIQPAELGDSAVYLCASSSAATGELFFGEGSRLTVL.

This chain uses TRBV5-1 with TRBJ1-1; D might be TRBD1 (6 bases). Per germline, CDR1 SGHRS and CDR2 YFSETQ. The length of the CDR3 is 14 residues. The V and J ends lost 6 bases and 6 bases respectively, with 18 bases between them. CDR3: CASNRGGPSPEAFF. The CDR3 bases are TGCGCCAGCAATAGGGGGGGACCTAGCCCTGAAGCTTTCTTT.

V gene TRBV6-6 combines with J gene TRBJ2-3, with D unclear. Trimming cost V 0 bases and J 6 bases, with 7 bases left between them. Germline CDR1 reads MNHNY; CDR2 reads SVGAGI (reference sequence). The CDR3 has 13 amino acids. As DNA, the CDR3 is TGTGCCAGCAGTTACTCGGGCCGTGATACGCAGTATTTT. Its translation: CASSYSGRDTQYF.

J is TRBJ1-1 and V is TRBV5-5, with TRBD1 identical over 7 bases. CDR3 length: 14 residues. V trimming: 7 bases; J trimming: 2 bases; junction bases outside the gene matches: 8. Germline V gene lookup returns CDR1 SGHKS and CDR2 YYEKEE (reference sequence). CDR3 sequence: CASQRQGGNTEAFF. CDR3 bases: TGTGCCAGCCAGAGACAGGGAGGTAACACTGAAGCTTTCTTT.

This clone was seen a handful of times. V gene TRBV5-6 combines with J gene TRBJ1-4; D unresolved. V lost 3 bases and J 0 bases, leaving 3 bases between the germline ends. CDR1 and CDR2 (germline): SGHDT, YYEEEE. The CDR3 sequence is 13 residues long. CDR3 in amino acids: CASSYPTNEKLFF. CDR3 nucleotides: TGTGCCAGCAGCTACCCAACTAATGAAAAACTGTTTTTT. Full variable domain (outside the CDR3, taken from reference TRBV5-6 and TRBJ1-4): DAGVTQSPTHLIKTRGQQVTLRCSPKSGHDTVSWYQQALGQGPQFIFQYYEEEERQRGNFPDRFSGHQFPNYSSELNVNALLLGDSALYLCASSYPTNEKLFFGSGTQLSVL.